This T cell receptor (beta chain) was sequenced in a study of blood T cell repertoires in COVID-19. Study-level background: Spain, Italy and the United States supplied samples that represented acute and convalescent COVID-19.

Sequencing used immunoSEQ multiplex PCR; TCRdb keeps in-frame clones, though not all of them. The repertoire holds around 220,000 clones, with 86% as singletons. Sequencing was carried out using peripheral blood. This sequence originates from a man in his fifties or sixties with acute or convalescent COVID-19.

This CDR3 is CASSYTRQGFNEQFF. CDR3 nucleotide sequence: TGTGCCAGCAGTTACACGAGACAGGGGTTTAATGAGCAGTTCTTC. The chain recombines TRBV6-6 with TRBJ2-1, with 8 bases fitting TRBD1. Germline V gene sequence: CDR1 MNHNY, CDR2 SVGAGI (reference sequence). The CDR3 contains 15 residues. Unmatched junction bases numbered 7, after V lost 2 bases and J lost 7 bases.